This T cell receptor beta chain was identified during a study of T cell changes during pregnancy in multiple sclerosis. Generated by immunoSEQ multiplex PCR, the TCRdb table keeps only in-frame clones and is missing some. The sample consists of about 44,000 clones, roughly nine tenths of them appearing once. The germline CDR1 and CDR2 sequences are MGHRA and YSYEKL. This CDR3 has 16 residues. V was shortened by 0 bases and J by 2 bases, with 10 bases between the two germline ends. Specimen: CD4+ T cells from peripheral blood mononuclear cells, collected after pregnancy. The sequence was collected from a female donor with multiple sclerosis, enrolled in a pregnancy study. The chain couples TRBV4-1 to TRBJ2-2; possibly TRBD2 for D (6 bases). The DNA of the CDR3 is TGCGCCAGCAGCCAAGAGGGAGGCTTCAACACCGGGGAGCTGTTTTTT. Translation gives CASSQEGGFNTGELFF.